The text below deals with one T cell receptor (beta chain). No antigen is known for it. This sample stems from a study of cytomegalovirus exposure and HLA in healthy donors. General observations from the study: Many donors carried some public TCRs, although rarity characterized most TCR sequences. It was taken for granted in presence/absence analyses that sequencing depth across donors was roughly uniform.

Vbeta (60) and Jbeta (13) primers were used in the PCR. In the source study's methods: Unique TCR beta chains totaled around 86 million in a later count, with roughly 11 million of them shared. Sequenced by immunoSEQ multiplex PCR; TCRdb stores in-frame clones only, minus some. V, J and clone size were drawn from that table, and D and trimming were deduced from the DNA. The top ten hold around 10% of the sample, which has about 160,000 clones, roughly 80% seen once. The sequenced material came from PBMCs. This sequence was found in a man in his fifties in good health and CMV-seropositive.

CDR3 sequence reads: CASSQDPQGMLKLFF. The CDR3 coding sequence is TGCGCCAGCAGCCAAGACCCACAGGGGATGTTGAAACTGTTTTTT. The chain recombines TRBV4-3 with TRBJ1-4; TRBD1 agrees at 7 bases. Germline V gives CDR1 LGHNA, CDR2 YSLEER. Trimming took 0 bases from V and 11 from J; bases not matched to a gene: 9. The CDR3 has 15 amino acids.